A single sample gave rise to the 4 T cell receptor beta chains below, sequenced in a study of T cell responses to AZD1222 COVID-19 vaccine. TCRdb's table, derived via immunoSEQ multiplex PCR, lists solely in-frame clones and lacks some. The sample contains 75,000 to 90,000 clones, around 73% of which appear only once. The source material was peripheral blood, sampled on day 0 of AZD1222 vaccination. Receptor source: an adult in good health.

The V and J genes are TRBV30 and TRBJ2-7, with 13 bases that match TRBD2. V gave up 4 bases and J gave up 4 bases; unmatched junction bases: 10. CDR3 size: 16 residues. Per the germline V gene, CDR1 is GTSNPN and CDR2 is SVGIG (reference sequence). Written as DNA, the CDR3 is TGTGCCTGGAAAGTGGCGACTAGCGGGAGGCCATACGAGCAGTACTTC. This gives the protein CAWKVATSGRPYEQYF.

This clone was detected a few times. The chain carries TRBV4-3 and TRBJ2-2; D is possibly TRBD2 (5 bases). The CDR3 sequence is 13 residues long. V was trimmed by 4 bases and J by 5 bases, leaving 8 bases between them. The germline V gene encodes CDR1 LGHNA and CDR2 YSLEER. For the CDR3, the DNA is TGCGCCAGCAGCCGTACGGGGACCGGGGAGCTGTTTTTT. Translating it yields CASSRTGTGELFF.

This clone has just a few counts. This chain connects TRBV7-9 to TRBJ2-5; D may be TRBD1 (6 bases). The germline V gene has CDR1 SEHNR and CDR2 FQNEAQ (reference sequence). Trimming stripped 5 bases from V and 0 bases from J, with 16 bases between. This CDR3 is 16 amino acids long. The DNA for the CDR3 is TGTGCCAGCAGCAACAGGGACAAATTTAACCAAGAGACCCAGTACTTC. The encoded protein is CASSNRDKFNQETQYF. The full variable domain, with the rest looked up from reference TRBV7-9 and TRBJ2-5, is DTGVSQNPRHKITKRGQNVTFRCDPISEHNRLYWYRQTLGQGPEFLTYFQNEAQLEKSRLLSDRFSAERPKGSFSTLEIQRTEQGDSAMYLCASSNRDKFNQETQYFGPGTRLLVL.

In this sample, this clone turned up a few times. The chain has TRBV10-3 and TRBJ2-1; 8 nucleotides agree with TRBD1. Per germline, CDR1 ENHRY and CDR2 SYGVKD. J was trimmed by 4 bases and V by 2 bases; bases with no gene match: 4. The length of the CDR3 is 15 residues. In DNA, the CDR3 is TGTGCCATCAGTGAGCCGGGACAGGCATACAATGAGCAGTTCTTC. It specifies CAISEPGQAYNEQFF.